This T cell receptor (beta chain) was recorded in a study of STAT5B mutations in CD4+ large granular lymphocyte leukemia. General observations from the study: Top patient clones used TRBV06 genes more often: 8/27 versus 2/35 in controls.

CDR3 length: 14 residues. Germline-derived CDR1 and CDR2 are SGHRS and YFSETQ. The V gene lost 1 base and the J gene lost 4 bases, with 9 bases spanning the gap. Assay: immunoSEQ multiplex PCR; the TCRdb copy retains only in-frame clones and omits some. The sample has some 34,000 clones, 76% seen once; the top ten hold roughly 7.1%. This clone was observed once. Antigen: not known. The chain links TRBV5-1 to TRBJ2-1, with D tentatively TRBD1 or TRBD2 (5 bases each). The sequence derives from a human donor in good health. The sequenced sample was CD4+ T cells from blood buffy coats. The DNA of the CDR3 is TGCGCCAGCAGCTTGTCCGGGGCATACAATGAGCAGTTCTTC. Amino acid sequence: CASSLSGAYNEQFF.